Following are 11 T cell receptor beta chains from one sample sequenced in a study of blood T cells in healthy people across ages. A second PCR, run for about 7 to 11 cycles, used a sample-barcoded 5' primer plus a J-beta primer mix. Via MiXCR, TCRdb re-called the 5' RACE reads, giving one row per CDR3 protein. The sample consists of about 1,500,000 distinct CDR3 sequences, approximately 42% of them appearing once. The sample was blood. The receptors were sampled from a woman aged 18-29 years in good health.

This clonotype was detected a few times. The genes are TRBV18 and TRBJ1-4; the D is unclear. In germline, CDR1 is KGHSH, CDR2 LQKENI. The V and J ends lost 2 bases and 3 bases respectively, with 10 bases between them. The CDR3 length is 15 residues. The DNA for the CDR3 is TGTGCCAGCTCACCAACTCAGGAGTCTAATGAAAAACTGTTTTTT. Its translation: CASSPTQESNEKLFF. The full variable domain, its missing parts supplied by reference TRBV18 and TRBJ1-4, is NAGVMQNPRHLVRRRGQEARLRCSPMKGHSHVYWYRQLPEEGLKFMVYLQKENIIDESGMPKERFSAEFPKEGPSILRIQQVVRGDSAAYFCASSPTQESNEKLFFGSGTQLSVL.

The J gene is TRBJ1-4, the V gene TRBV5-1; the D is unclear. CDR3 length: 16 residues. In germline, CDR1 is SGHRS, CDR2 YFSETQ. Trimming stripped 3 bases from V and 5 bases from J, with 17 bases between. CDR3 in DNA: TGCGCCAGCAGCTCGGACCCCGAAAGGCGAAATGAAAAACTGTTTTTT. Its protein is CASSSDPERRNEKLFF.

This clonotype was detected ten times or more. V is TRBV29-1 and J is TRBJ1-4; D ambiguous. The ends were cut back, 5 bases at V and 1 base at J, with 8 bases in the middle. Germline-derived CDR1 and CDR2 are SQVTM and ANQGSEA. This CDR3 comprises 13 residues. This CDR3 reads CSVRKQTNEKLFF. In DNA form, the CDR3 reads TGCAGCGTTCGGAAGCAAACTAATGAAAAACTGTTTTTT.

The rearrangement joins TRBV5-1 to TRBJ1-1, with 12 positions matching TRBD1. This CDR3 is built from 16 residues. J lost 4 bases, V lost 3 bases, and 7 bases had no gene match. The germline V gene encodes CDR1 SGHRS and CDR2 YFSETQ. DNA for the CDR3: TGCGCCAGCAGCTCATATGTGGGACAGGGGGCCACTGAAGCTTTCTTT. Amino acids: CASSSYVGQGATEAFF.

This clonotype was recorded a few times. The J gene is TRBJ2-7, the V gene TRBV2; 7 nucleotides align to TRBD2. The ends lost 6 bases at V and 0 bases at J; junction bases unmatched: 5. CDR1 and CDR2 from the germline V gene are SNHLY and FYNNEI. The length of the CDR3 is 14 residues. The CDR3 DNA reads TGTGCCAGCAGGATTAGCGGGTACTCCTACGAGCAGTACTTC. It is translated as CASRISGYSYEQYF.

The chain joins TRBV7-2 to TRBJ2-3, with 7 bases fitting TRBD1. This CDR3 region has 16 residues. The trim removed 1 base at V and 5 bases at J, leaving 9 bases unmatched. Looked up from germline, CDR1 is SGHTA and CDR2 is FQGNSA. In DNA form, the CDR3 reads TGTGCCAGCAGCTTAGGGGTCGACAGGGATGTAGATACGCAGTATTTT. Translating gives CASSLGVDRDVDTQYF.

On this clonotype itself: Sequence at one end of the junction differs from germline and may be a read error. This chain uses TRBV13 with TRBJ2-7; D is perhaps TRBD2 (6 bases). This CDR3 comprises 14 residues. The germline gives CDR1 PRHDT, CDR2 FYEKMQ (reference sequence). The CDR3 here is CASSFIAAGYELYF. CDR3 coding DNA: TGTGCCAGCAGCTTCATAGCGGCAGGCTACGAGCTGTACTTC.

This chain links TRBV3-1 with TRBJ1-1; the match to TRBD1 covers 11 bases. J was trimmed by 5 bases and V by 0 bases; bases with no gene match: 11. Per germline, CDR1 LGHDT and CDR2 YNNKEL (reference sequence). This CDR3 region has 18 residues. The CDR3 loop is CASSQDPGTGGIRTEAFF. The CDR3 nucleotides are TGTGCCAGCAGCCAAGATCCCGGGACAGGGGGGATTAGGACTGAAGCTTTCTTT.

This chain joins TRBV11-2 and TRBJ2-7; unclear D gene. Trimming took 1 base from V and 9 from J, leaving 10 bases between them. CDR1 is SGHAT, CDR2 FQNNGV, per germline. The CDR3 contains 12 residues. The CDR3 here is CASSLGQRRQYF. CDR3 sequence (DNA): TGTGCCAGCAGCTTAGGCCAAAGGAGGCAGTACTTC.

This clonotype was observed once. The V call is TRBV12-3 or TRBV12-4, the J call TRBJ1-6; D perhaps matches TRBD1 (5 bases). The CDR3 has 16 amino acids. V lost 3 bases and J 6 bases, leaving 15 bases between the germline ends. The DNA for the CDR3 is TGTGCCAGCAGTTTGGGGGACCGACTTAGTAATTCACCCCTCCACTTT. Its translation is CASSLGDRLSNSPLHF.

The gene calls are TRBV5-1 and TRBJ2-3; 10 nucleotides align to TRBD1. After removal of 4 bases from V and 7 bases from J, the junction contained 15 bases not matched to a gene. Germline V gives CDR1 SGHRS, CDR2 YFSETQ. The CDR3 spans 17 residues. The CDR3 nucleotides read TGCGCCAGCAGCCTAGAGAGCCTGGGACAGGGGAAAAATACGCAGTATTTT. This gives the protein CASSLESLGQGKNTQYF.